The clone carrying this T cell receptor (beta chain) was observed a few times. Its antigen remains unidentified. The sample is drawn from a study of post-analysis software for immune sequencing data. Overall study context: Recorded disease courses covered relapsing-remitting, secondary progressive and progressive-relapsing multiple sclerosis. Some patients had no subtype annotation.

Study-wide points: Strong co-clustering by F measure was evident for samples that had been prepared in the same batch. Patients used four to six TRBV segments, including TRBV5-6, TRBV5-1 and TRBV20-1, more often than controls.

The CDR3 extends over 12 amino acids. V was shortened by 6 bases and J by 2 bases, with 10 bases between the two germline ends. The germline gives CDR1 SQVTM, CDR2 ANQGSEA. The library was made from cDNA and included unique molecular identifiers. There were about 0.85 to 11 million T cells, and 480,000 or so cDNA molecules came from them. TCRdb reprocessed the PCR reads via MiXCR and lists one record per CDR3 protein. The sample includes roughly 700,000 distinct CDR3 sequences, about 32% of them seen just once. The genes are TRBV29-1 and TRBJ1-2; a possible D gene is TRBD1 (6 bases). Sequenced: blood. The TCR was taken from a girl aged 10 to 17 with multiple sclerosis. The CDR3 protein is CSVGDKNYGYTF. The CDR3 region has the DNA TGCAGCGTCGGGGACAAAAACTATGGCTACACCTTC.